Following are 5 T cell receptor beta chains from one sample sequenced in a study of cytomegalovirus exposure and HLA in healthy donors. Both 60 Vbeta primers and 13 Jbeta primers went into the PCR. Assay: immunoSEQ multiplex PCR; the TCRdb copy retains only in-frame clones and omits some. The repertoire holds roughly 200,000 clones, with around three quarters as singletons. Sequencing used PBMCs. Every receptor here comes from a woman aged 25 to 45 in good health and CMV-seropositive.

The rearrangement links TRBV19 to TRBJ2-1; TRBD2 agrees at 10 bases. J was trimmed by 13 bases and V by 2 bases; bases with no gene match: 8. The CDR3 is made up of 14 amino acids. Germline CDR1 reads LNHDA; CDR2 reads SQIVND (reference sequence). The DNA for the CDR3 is TGTGCCAGTAGTATAAATCCTAGCGGGAGTCGTCAGTTCTTC. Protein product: CASSINPSGSRQFF. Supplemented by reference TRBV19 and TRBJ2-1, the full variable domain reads DGGITQSPKYLFRKEGQNVTLSCEQNLNHDAMYWYRQDPGQGLRLIYYSQIVNDFQKGDIAEGYSVSREKKESFPLTVTSAQKNPTAFYLCASSINPSGSRQFFGPGTRLTVL.

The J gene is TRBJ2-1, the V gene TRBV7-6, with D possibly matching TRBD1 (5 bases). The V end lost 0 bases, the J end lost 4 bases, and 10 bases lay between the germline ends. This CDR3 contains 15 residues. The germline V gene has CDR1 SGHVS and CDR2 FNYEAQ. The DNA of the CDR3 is TGTGCCAGCAGCTTAGCGGGGCAGGGTTACAATGAGCAGTTCTTC. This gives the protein CASSLAGQGYNEQFF.

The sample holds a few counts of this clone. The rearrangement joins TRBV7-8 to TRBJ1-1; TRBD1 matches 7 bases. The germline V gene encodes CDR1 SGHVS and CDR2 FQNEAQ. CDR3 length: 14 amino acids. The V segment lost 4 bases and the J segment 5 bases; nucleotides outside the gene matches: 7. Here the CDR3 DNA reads TGTGCCAGCAGCTACCTAACAGGGGAAACTGAAGCTTTCTTT. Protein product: CASSYLTGETEAFF.

The CDR3 reads CASSSWDRGRFQETQYF. The CDR3 bases are TGTGCCAGCAGCTCCTGGGACAGGGGACGCTTTCAAGAGACCCAGTACTTC. The chain recombines TRBV7-2 with TRBJ2-5, with 10 bases fitting TRBD1. The CDR3 extends over 17 amino acids. V shed 4 bases, J shed 2 bases, and the junction held 10 bases outside the gene matches. Germline lookup yields CDR1 SGHTA and CDR2 FQGNSA.

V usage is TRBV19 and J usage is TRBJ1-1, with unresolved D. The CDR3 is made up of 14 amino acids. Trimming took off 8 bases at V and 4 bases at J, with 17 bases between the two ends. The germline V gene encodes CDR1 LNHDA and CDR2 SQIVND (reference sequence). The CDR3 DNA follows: TGTGCCAGTTACCTCGGACGGGGTCGCACTGAAGCTTTCTTT. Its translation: CASYLGRGRTEAFF.